The 15 T cell receptor beta chains listed next were all sequenced from one sample in a study of T cells in Graves' hyperthyroidism and ophthalmopathy. Using RNA transcripts as the source, TCR beta CDR3 regions were amplified. The HTBI primer set drove a first-round RT-PCR of the TCR CDR3. TCRdb re-called the multiplex PCR reads with MiXCR, one entry per CDR3 protein. This repertoire shows hundreds of thousands of distinct CDR3 sequences, roughly 45% found once; its top ten account for 6.5% to 9%. Material: peripheral blood or thyroid tissue (not recorded which). Receptors were obtained from an adult man with Graves' disease, either hyperthyroidism or ophthalmopathy (not recorded which).

This chain links TRBV10-2 with TRBJ1-2; D is unresolved. There are 13 residues in the CDR3. V gave up 3 bases and J gave up 7 bases, with 12 bases separating them. Per germline, CDR1 WSHSY and CDR2 SAAADI. The CDR3 region has the DNA TGCGCCAGCAGTGATTTAGGGATCGGTGGCTACACCTTC. Translating gives CASSDLGIGGYTF.

This clonotype was observed a few times. The rearrangement links TRBV6-5 to TRBJ1-1, with unresolved D. Germline V gene sequence: CDR1 MNHEY, CDR2 SVGAGI. This CDR3 spans 16 amino acids. V lost 6 bases and J lost 4, with 21 bases in between. This CDR3 is CASSPLGSPAGTEAFF. CDR3 DNA sequence: TGTGCCAGCAGCCCGCTCGGCAGCCCGGCGGGCACTGAAGCTTTCTTT.

This clonotype was seen at least ten times. This sequence joins TRBV7-9 and TRBJ1-6; D is possibly TRBD1 (5 bases). Per germline, CDR1 SEHNR and CDR2 FQNEAQ (reference sequence). The CDR3 sequence is 14 residues long. Trimming pared 4 bases from V and 5 bases from J, leaving 9 bases between. The CDR3: CASSSDSNNSPLHF. In DNA form, the CDR3 reads TGTGCCAGCAGCTCCGACAGTAATAATTCACCCCTCCACTTT. The complete variable domain, with remaining parts taken from reference TRBV7-9 and TRBJ1-6, reads DTGVSQNPRHKITKRGQNVTFRCDPISEHNRLYWYRQTLGQGPEFLTYFQNEAQLEKSRLLSDRFSAERPKGSFSTLEIQRTEQGDSAMYLCASSSDSNNSPLHFGNGTRLTVT.

This clonotype was counted at least ten times. V gene TRBV24-1 combines with J gene TRBJ1-5, with D perhaps TRBD1 (5 bases). Trimming removed 0 bases at V and 7 bases at J, with 9 bases between. From germline, CDR1 is KGHDR and CDR2 SFDVKD. This CDR3 spans 14 amino acids. CDR3 DNA sequence: TGTGCCACCAGTGATTTGGGGGCGAGGCAGCCCCAGCATTTT. It encodes CATSDLGARQPQHF.

The chain joins TRBV7-2 to TRBJ1-1; D is undetermined. CDR3 length: 12 amino acids. Trimming removed 1 base from V and 7 bases from J, with 7 bases in between. The V gene's germline CDR1 is SGHTA and CDR2 FQGNSA. The CDR3 coding sequence is TGTGCCAGCAGCTTAGTGGAGGTTGAAGCTTTCTTT. Residues: CASSLVEVEAFF.

This clonotype was recorded many times. The chain recombines TRBV10-2 with TRBJ1-3; D is ambiguous. Trimming left V 5 bases short and J 4 bases short, with 12 bases between. The CDR3 extends over 14 amino acids. From germline, CDR1 is WSHSY and CDR2 SAAADI. The CDR3 DNA reads as TGCGCCAGCAGTACCGGGGTACTAGGAAACACCATATATTTT. It translates to CASSTGVLGNTIYF.

This chain uses TRBV20-1 with TRBJ1-5, with D unresolved. Germline CDR1 is DFQATT and CDR2 is SNEGSKA (reference sequence). Deletions cut 0 bases from V and 2 bases from J, with 5 bases between. CDR3 length: 13 amino acids. As DNA, the CDR3 is TGCAGTGCTAGAGATAGGCGCAATCAGCCCCAGCATTTT. Residues: CSARDRRNQPQHF.

At least ten counts were recorded for this clonotype. The V gene is TRBV7-6, the J gene TRBJ1-5, with D possibly TRBD1 on 5 matching bases. V gave up 5 bases and J gave up 0 bases, with 11 bases separating them. Germline V gives CDR1 SGHVS, CDR2 FNYEAQ. CDR3 size: 15 residues. The CDR3 loop is CASSAGPGSNQPQHF. The CDR3 DNA sequence: TGTGCCAGCAGCGCGGGGCCAGGTAGCAATCAGCCCCAGCATTTT.

As regards this clonotype: A read error may explain this, as a much larger clone is one base away. V and J are TRBV2 and TRBJ1-5, with no clear D. Germline-derived CDR1 and CDR2 are SNHLY and FYNNEI. CDR3 length equals 13 residues. The CDR3 loop reads CAISENSNQPQHF. In DNA form, the CDR3 reads TGTGCCATCAGTGAGAATTCCAATCAGCCCCAGCATTTT.

This clonotype was seen at least ten times. For the CDR3, the DNA is TGTGCCATCAGTGAATCAGGGGGCGGAAATCAGCCCCAGCATTTT. Translated: CAISESGGGNQPQHF. The V call is TRBV10-3, the J call TRBJ1-5; 8 nucleotides match TRBD1. CDR3 length equals 15 residues. Trimming took 3 bases from V and 4 from J; bases not matched to a gene: 5. Looked up from germline, CDR1 is ENHRY and CDR2 is SYGVKD.

V gene TRBV7-9 combines with J gene TRBJ1-1; no definite D call. Per the germline V gene, CDR1 is SEHNR and CDR2 is FQNEAQ (reference sequence). V lost 5 bases and J 7 bases, leaving 14 bases between the germline ends. The CDR3 consists of 13 residues. The CDR3 spells CASSQDIRDEAFF. The CDR3 nucleotides are TGTGCCAGCAGCCAAGATATCAGAGATGAAGCTTTCTTT.

The gene calls are TRBV5-1 and TRBJ1-4, with D tentatively TRBD1 (5 bases). Trimming pared 0 bases from V and 5 bases from J, leaving 14 bases between. Germline V gene data show CDR1 as SGHRS and CDR2 as YFSETQ. The CDR3 has 16 amino acids. The CDR3, as DNA: TGCGCCAGCAGCTTGGCCTCTGGGGGAGACAATGAAAAACTGTTTTTT. It is translated as CASSLASGGDNEKLFF.

The chain joins TRBV25-1 to TRBJ1-2; 9 nucleotides align to TRBD1. The germline V gene encodes CDR1 MGHDK and CDR2 SYGVNS. V trimming: 4 bases; J trimming: 5 bases; junction bases outside the gene matches: 2. This CDR3 comprises 13 residues. Here the CDR3 DNA reads TGTGCCAGCAGTGCGGACAGGGGATATGGCTACACCTTC. Translation gives CASSADRGYGYTF.

The chain uses TRBV10-3 and TRBJ2-5, with D uncertain. Germline-derived CDR1 and CDR2 are ENHRY and SYGVKD. The CDR3 sequence is 13 residues long. V gave up 5 bases and J gave up 2 bases, with 9 bases separating them. Here the CDR3 DNA reads TGTGCCATCAGTCGGGTAGGACAAGAGACCCAGTACTTC. Protein: CAISRVGQETQYF.

The V and J genes are TRBV10-3 and TRBJ1-2, with 7 bases lining up with TRBD1. Looked up from germline, CDR1 is ENHRY and CDR2 is SYGVKD. The V segment lost 6 bases and the J segment 14 bases; nucleotides outside the gene matches: 15. The CDR3 extends over 13 amino acids. The CDR3 bases are TGTGCCATCAGCCCCGGGACAGCGGACGCGGGGACCTTC. Its translation is CAISPGTADAGTF.